This TCR beta chain originates from a study of blood T cell repertoires in COVID-19. Data came from immunoSEQ multiplex PCR; TCRdb stores just in-frame clones and leaves some out. Found here are 400,000 to 500,000 clones, roughly 90% of them singletons; the top ten hold less than 1.5%. This CDR3 is 11 amino acids long. Germline V gives CDR1 MDHEN, CDR2 SYDVKM. V gave up 5 bases and J gave up 8 bases, with 9 bases separating them. Sequenced: PBMCs or T cells enriched from blood (not recorded which). This chain joins TRBV28 and TRBJ1-2; D is unclear. This TCR derives from a young woman who had been exposed to COVID-19. The CDR3: CASSPHQGYTF. CDR3 coding DNA: TGTGCCAGCAGTCCCCACCAGGGCTACACCTTC.